These 32 T cell receptor beta chains were sequenced from one sample in a study of T cells after yellow fever vaccination. TCRdb itself ran the 5' RACE reads through MiXCR, one entry per CDR3 protein. The top ten clones hold about 0.54% of a sample with approximately 260,000 distinct CDR3 sequences, under 15% of them seen once. The input for sequencing was CD4+ T cells sorted from PBMCs, taken 45 days after the yellow fever booster vaccination. The receptors derive from a man aged 30 to 39 who received the YFV17D yellow fever vaccine.

This chain joins TRBV7-8 and TRBJ2-3; a weak D match, TRBD2 (5 bases). The CDR3 contains 16 residues. V dropped 4 bases and J dropped 3 bases, with 17 bases sitting between them. Germline CDR1 and CDR2: SGHVS and FQNEAQ. CDR3 sequence reads: CASSSRPGWSTDTQYF. For the CDR3, the DNA is TGTGCCAGCAGCTCCAGACCGGGATGGTCGACAGATACGCAGTATTTT.

This clonotype was observed a few times. The V gene is TRBV10-3, the J gene TRBJ2-5, with a weak D call TRBD2 (5 bases). The V end lost 4 bases, the J end lost 2 bases, and 8 bases lay between the germline ends. The CDR3 is made up of 13 amino acids. Germline V gene lookup returns CDR1 ENHRY and CDR2 SYGVKD. This CDR3 reads CAISGKRQETQYF. The CDR3 DNA reads TGTGCCATCAGTGGTAAGCGGCAAGAGACCCAGTACTTC.

This clonotype was observed a few times. V is TRBV5-1 and J is TRBJ2-2, with D possibly being TRBD2 (6 bases). Trimming removed 4 bases at V and 3 bases at J, with 10 bases between. The germline CDR1 and CDR2 sequences are SGHRS and YFSETQ. The CDR3 runs 14 residues. The CDR3 here is CASSKSSDTGELFF. DNA of the CDR3: TGCGCCAGCAGCAAGTCTAGCGACACCGGGGAGCTGTTTTTT.

V is TRBV20-1 and J is TRBJ2-3; a possible D gene is TRBD1 (6 bases). V gave up 3 bases and J gave up 2 bases, with 12 bases separating them. CDR3 length equals 14 residues. Germline CDR1 is DFQATT and CDR2 is SNEGSKA (reference sequence). The CDR3 reads CSARGTPLTDTQYF. CDR3 sequence (DNA): TGCAGTGCTAGGGGGACACCCCTCACAGATACGCAGTATTTT.

This clonotype was observed at least ten times. This chain uses TRBV11-2 with TRBJ1-1; D gene uncertain. The germline V gene encodes CDR1 SGHAT and CDR2 FQNNGV. V lost 5 bases and J lost 0, with 7 bases in between. The CDR3 is 13 amino acids. The CDR3 region has the DNA TGTGCCAGCAGCGCGGACTTGAACACTGAAGCTTTCTTT. Its translation: CASSADLNTEAFF. The full variable domain, its missing parts supplied by reference TRBV11-2 and TRBJ1-1, is EAGVAQSPRYKIIEKRQSVAFWCNPISGHATLYWYQQILGQGPKLLIQFQNNGVVDDSQLPKDRFSAERLKGVDSTLKIQPAKLEDSAVYLCASSADLNTEAFFGQGTRLTVV.

This chain links TRBV6-2 or TRBV6-3 with TRBJ2-1; D may be TRBD1 (6 bases). The V end was cut by 7 bases, the J end by 0 bases, with 13 bases between. Germline CDR1 reads MNHEY; CDR2 reads SVGEGT. The CDR3 runs 15 residues. The CDR3 region has the DNA TGTGCCAGCACCGAAAGGGGGACCTCCTACAATGAGCAGTTCTTC. Its protein is CASTERGTSYNEQFF.

The CDR3 DNA follows: TGTGCCACAGGGGCCTTCCACGAGCAGTACTTC. It encodes CATGAFHEQYF. The chain couples TRBV6-1 to TRBJ2-7, with D perhaps TRBD1 (6 bases). Between the trimmed V and J ends, which lost 10 bases and 5 bases, there was a span of 12 bases. Germline V gives CDR1 MNHNS, CDR2 SASEGT. The length of the CDR3 is 11 residues.

This clonotype was found a few times. The chain employs TRBV27 and TRBJ2-7; maybe TRBD2 (6 bases). V was pared by 6 bases and J by 4 bases, with 16 bases between. Germline V gene sequence: CDR1 MNHEY, CDR2 SMNVEV (reference sequence). This CDR3 contains 14 residues. This chain's CDR3 is CASSRYGGQYEQYF. The CDR3 DNA is TGTGCCAGCAGCCGGTACGGGGGTCAGTACGAGCAGTACTTC.

This sequence joins TRBV4-2 and TRBJ1-5; D may be TRBD1 (6 bases). Germline CDR1 reads LGHNA; CDR2 reads YNFKEQ. The CDR3 sequence is 15 residues long. V was trimmed by 4 bases and J by 5 bases, leaving 15 bases between them. The CDR3 is CASSPSTGTHQPQHF. The CDR3, as DNA: TGTGCCAGCAGCCCGTCCACCGGGACACATCAGCCCCAGCATTTT.

This clonotype was seen a handful of times. The rearrangement uses TRBV5-1 and TRBJ2-3; D may correspond to TRBD1 or TRBD2 (6 bases each). The CDR3 covers 15 residues. V was clipped by 0 bases and J by 6 bases, with 14 bases between them. In germline, CDR1 is SGHRS, CDR2 YFSETQ. In DNA form, the CDR3 reads TGCGCCAGCAGCTTGGCCCCGGGGGCAGGGGATACGCAGTATTTT. It specifies CASSLAPGAGDTQYF. Full variable domain (outside the CDR3, taken from reference TRBV5-1 and TRBJ2-3): KAGVTQTPRYLIKTRGQQVTLSCSPISGHRSVSWYQQTPGQGLQFLFEYFSETQRNKGNFPGRFSGRQFSNSRSEMNVSTLELGDSALYLCASSLAPGAGDTQYFGPGTRLTVL.

The chain joins TRBV7-9 to TRBJ1-1; weak D call: TRBD1 (5 bases). Deletions cut 4 bases from V and 6 bases from J, with 6 bases between. CDR3 length: 11 amino acids. Germline CDR1 is SEHNR and CDR2 is FQNEAQ (reference sequence). The CDR3 bases are TGTGCCAGCAGCTGGGGGGCTGAAGCTTTCTTT. Residues: CASSWGAEAFF. Full variable domain (remainder filled in from reference TRBV7-9 and TRBJ1-1): DTGVSQNPRHKITKRGQNVTFRCDPISEHNRLYWYRQTLGQGPEFLTYFQNEAQLEKSRLLSDRFSAERPKGSFSTLEIQRTEQGDSAMYLCASSWGAEAFFGQGTRLTVV.

The rearrangement joins TRBV9 to TRBJ2-1, with 8 positions matching TRBD2. J lost 7 bases, V lost 0 bases, and 12 bases had no gene match. The CDR3 length is 17 residues. Germline loops: CDR1 SGDLS, CDR2 YYNGEE. CDR3 DNA: TGTGCCAGCAGCGTAGCTACTTACGGGAGGGCAGGTAATGAGCAGTTCTTC. Protein sequence: CASSVATYGRAGNEQFF.

This clonotype was recorded a few times. V and J are TRBV28 and TRBJ1-5; no firm D call. This CDR3 contains 14 residues. V dropped 4 bases and J dropped 2 bases, with 9 bases sitting between them. Germline lookup yields CDR1 MDHEN and CDR2 SYDVKM. The CDR3 region is CASSSPAGNQPQHF. The CDR3, as DNA: TGTGCCAGCAGTTCTCCCGCGGGCAATCAGCCCCAGCATTTT.

The V gene is TRBV2, the J gene TRBJ1-1, with D possibly matching TRBD1 (5 bases). The CDR3 loop spans 12 amino acids. V was shortened by 6 bases and J by 8 bases, with 13 bases between the two germline ends. CDR1 is SNHLY and CDR2 is FYNNEI in the germline V gene. The CDR3 sequence: CASRTVHQEAFF. The CDR3 nucleotides read TGTGCCAGCAGGACAGTCCACCAGGAAGCTTTCTTT.

This CDR3 reads CASSIPGYSTYEQYF. In nucleotides, the CDR3 is TGTGCCAGTAGTATTCCGGGATACTCAACCTACGAGCAGTACTTC. The chain uses TRBV19 and TRBJ2-7; TRBD2 might be the D (5 bases). The CDR3 consists of 15 residues. CDR1 is LNHDA, CDR2 SQIVND, per germline (reference sequence). Trimming stripped 3 bases from V and 2 bases from J, with 14 bases between.

V usage is TRBV7-2 and J usage is TRBJ2-7, with D possibly being TRBD2 (6 bases). The CDR3 extends over 13 amino acids. V was trimmed by 5 bases and J by 4 bases, leaving 12 bases between them. Germline CDR1 and CDR2: SGHTA and FQGNSA. CDR3: CASSLSGEYEQYF. CDR3 coding DNA: TGTGCCAGCAGCCTTTCGGGAGAATACGAGCAGTACTTC. The full variable domain, rest sourced from reference TRBV7-2 and TRBJ2-7, is GAGVSQSPSNKVTEKGKDVELRCDPISGHTALYWYRQSLGQGLEFLIYFQGNSAPDKSGLPSDRFSAERTGGSVSTLTIQRTQQEDSAVYLCASSLSGEYEQYFGPGTRLTVT.

This clonotype was detected many times. The rearrangement uses TRBV4-2 and TRBJ1-5; D may be TRBD1 (5 bases). The CDR3 runs to 15 residues. The germline gives CDR1 LGHNA, CDR2 YNFKEQ. The ends were cut back, 2 bases at V and 4 bases at J, with 12 bases in the middle. CDR3 DNA: TGTGCCAGCAGCCAATCCTCGGGGGGGAATCAGCCCCAGCATTTT. Protein sequence: CASSQSSGGNQPQHF.

A few counts support this clonotype. The genes are TRBV7-2 and TRBJ2-1, with D uncertain. Trimming removed 5 bases from V and 7 bases from J, with 6 bases in between. Germline lookup yields CDR1 SGHTA and CDR2 FQGNSA. The CDR3 consists of 11 residues. The chain's CDR3 is CASSNENEQFF. The CDR3 nucleotides are TGTGCCAGCAGCAATGAGAATGAGCAGTTCTTC.

This clonotype was counted between two and nine times. The chain combines TRBV7-7 with TRBJ2-2; no reliable D call. Germline CDR1 and CDR2: SSHAT and FNYEAQ (reference sequence). V was clipped by 1 base and J by 4 bases, with 7 bases between them. CDR3 length: 14 residues. For the CDR3, the DNA is TGTGCCAGCAGCTTAGGACGGATCACCGGGGAGCTGTTTTTT. Amino acid sequence: CASSLGRITGELFF.

Remarks on this clonotype: It may be a read error: a sequence one base away is much more abundant. The chain couples TRBV10-2 to TRBJ2-1; D gene uncertain. Germline-derived CDR1 and CDR2 are WSHSY and SAAADI. The ends were cut back, 5 bases at V and 0 bases at J, with 11 bases in the middle. This CDR3 region has 15 residues. The CDR3 region is CASSLTPGSYNEQFF. In DNA, the CDR3 is TGCGCCAGCAGTTTGACCCCGGGCTCCTACAATGAGCAGTTCTTC.

This clonotype was detected a few times. The chain is built from TRBV5-1 and TRBJ2-7; no firm D call. This CDR3 is 13 amino acids long. V shed 3 bases and J shed 2 bases, with 9 bases lying between them. Germline V gene data show CDR1 as SGHRS and CDR2 as YFSETQ. CDR3 sequence reads: CASSSNRAYEQYF. CDR3 in DNA: TGCGCCAGCAGCTCCAACCGAGCCTACGAGCAGTACTTC.

In its sample, this clonotype was seen a few times. The chain joins TRBV20-1 to TRBJ2-4, with TRBD2 identical over 15 bases. Trimming removed 6 bases from V and 2 bases from J; junction bases left unmatched: 20. This CDR3 spans 21 amino acids. Germline V gives CDR1 DFQATT, CDR2 SNEGSKA (reference sequence). The CDR3 nucleotides read TGCAGTGCCTCCCGGACTAGCGGGAGGGGTACCGGTTTGTCTTCCAAAAACATTCAGTACTTC. As protein: CSASRTSGRGTGLSSKNIQYF.

In the case of this clonotype: A junction boundary mismatches the germline segment, possibly from a read error. J is TRBJ2-3 and V is TRBV7-9; TRBD2 aligns across 9 bases. This CDR3 comprises 14 residues. The germline gives CDR1 SEHNR, CDR2 FQNEAQ (reference sequence). The CDR3 reads CASTLAGVTDTQYF. In DNA form, the CDR3 reads TGTGCCAGCACCTTAGCGGGAGTGACAGATACGCAGTATTTT.

For this clonotype: At one end, the junction sequence differs from germline, possibly due to a read error. This chain connects TRBV20-1 to TRBJ2-5, with D unresolved. Germline CDR1 and CDR2: DFQATT and SNEGSKA (reference sequence). The CDR3 has 12 residues. CDR3 in DNA: TGTAGTGCTAGAGGCCAGGTGGAGACCCAGTACTTC. Translating it yields CSARGQVETQYF.

This clonotype appeared a few times. V and J are TRBV7-9 and TRBJ2-1; TRBD2 might be the D (6 bases). The CDR3 runs to 15 residues. Germline V CDR1 and CDR2: SEHNR, FQNEAQ (reference sequence). Trimming pared 5 bases from V and 2 bases from J, leaving 13 bases between. CDR3 DNA: TGTGCCAGCAGCCTCCCCGGGAGAACCTACAATGAGCAGTTCTTC. It specifies CASSLPGRTYNEQFF.

This clonotype was counted at least ten times. The chain is built from TRBV20-1 and TRBJ2-3, with 7 bases that match TRBD1. This CDR3 region has 17 residues. Germline V CDR1 and CDR2: DFQATT, SNEGSKA (reference sequence). Trimming removed 0 bases from V and 1 base from J; junction bases left unmatched: 10. CDR3 loop: CSARDLAEQGGTDTQYF. The CDR3 DNA reads as TGCAGTGCTAGAGATCTGGCGGAGCAGGGGGGCACAGATACGCAGTATTTT.

Ten or more counts support this clonotype. The chain combines TRBV18 with TRBJ2-1; no firm D call. The CDR3 consists of 11 residues. Per germline, CDR1 KGHSH and CDR2 LQKENI. The V end was cut by 3 bases, the J end by 7 bases, with 4 bases between. CDR3: CASSPKNEQFF. CDR3 bases: TGTGCCAGCTCACCGAAGAATGAGCAGTTCTTC.

The chain couples TRBV12-3 or TRBV12-4 to TRBJ2-3; 7 nucleotides match TRBD1. V shed 5 bases, J shed 1 base, and the junction held 12 bases outside the gene matches. The CDR3 is 17 residues long. CDR3 sequence (DNA): TGTGCCAGCAGTCCCCACAGGGGCCATACAGGCACAGATACGCAGTATTTT. Protein sequence: CASSPHRGHTGTDTQYF.

This clonotype has a handful of counts. This chain uses TRBV29-1 with TRBJ2-5; D unresolved. V was shortened by 6 bases and J by 5 bases, with 10 bases between the two germline ends. The CDR3 has 11 residues. Germline V gene sequence: CDR1 SQVTM, CDR2 ANQGSEA. CDR3 protein: CSVRLGETQYF. Written as DNA, the CDR3 is TGCAGCGTCCGCCTAGGGGAGACCCAGTACTTC.

The chain combines TRBV6-2 or TRBV6-3 with TRBJ1-1; tentative D call: TRBD1 (5 bases). The CDR3 totals 14 residues. Trimming stripped 6 bases from V and 7 bases from J, with 18 bases between. Germline-derived CDR1 and CDR2 are MNHEY and SVGEGT. CDR3 in DNA: TGTGCCAGCAGCTACGGGGGGAACGGAGTTGAAGCTTTCTTT. It is translated as CASSYGGNGVEAFF.

This chain connects TRBV2 to TRBJ1-2; 7 nucleotides line up with TRBD1. Germline CDR1 SNHLY, CDR2 FYNNEI. The CDR3 is made up of 12 amino acids. With V trimmed by 10 bases and J by 4 bases, 6 bases remained unmatched. CDR3 sequence: CAIQGVGYGYTF. The DNA of the CDR3 is TGTGCCATCCAGGGGGTTGGCTATGGCTACACCTTC.

There are a few counts of this clonotype. The chain is built from TRBV4-3 and TRBJ2-5; 8 bases agree with TRBD2. V lost 7 bases and J lost 2; bases outside the gene matches: 9. The germline V gene has CDR1 LGHNA and CDR2 YSLEER. The CDR3 length is 15 residues. In DNA, the CDR3 is TGCGCCAGCACTAATCAGCGGGGGACGCAAGAGACCCAGTACTTC. This sequence encodes CASTNQRGTQETQYF.